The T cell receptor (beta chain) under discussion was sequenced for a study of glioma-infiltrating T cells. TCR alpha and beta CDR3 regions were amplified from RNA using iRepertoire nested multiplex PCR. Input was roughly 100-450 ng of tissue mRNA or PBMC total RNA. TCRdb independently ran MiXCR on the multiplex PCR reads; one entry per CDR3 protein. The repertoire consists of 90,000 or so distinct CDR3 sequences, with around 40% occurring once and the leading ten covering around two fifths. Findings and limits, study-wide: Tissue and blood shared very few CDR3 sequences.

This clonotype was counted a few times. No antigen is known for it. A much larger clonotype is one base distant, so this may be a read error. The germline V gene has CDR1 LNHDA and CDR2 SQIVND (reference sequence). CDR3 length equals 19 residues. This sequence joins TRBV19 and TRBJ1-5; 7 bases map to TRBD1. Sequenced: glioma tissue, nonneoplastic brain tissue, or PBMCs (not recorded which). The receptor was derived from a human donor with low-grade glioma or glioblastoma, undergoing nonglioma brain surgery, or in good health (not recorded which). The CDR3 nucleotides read TGTGCCAGTACCCTGTATTCCCCACTGACAGGGCGAGGCAATCAGCCCCGGCATTTT. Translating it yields CASTLYSPLTGRGNQPRHF.